This entry is about one T cell receptor beta chain. No antigen is known for it. The CDR3 consists of 14 residues. Germline loops: CDR1 MDHEN, CDR2 SYDVKM. Trimming cost V 11 bases and J 4 bases; bases outside gene matches: 8. The PCR employed 60 Vbeta primers together with 13 Jbeta primers. Produced via immunoSEQ multiplex PCR; TCRdb's table is partial and in-frame only. The sample yields about 140,000 clones, around 80% seen once. The data are from a study of cytomegalovirus exposure and HLA in healthy donors. Study-wide points: CMV serostatus stood as the only immune exposure information on hand. Fewer N-insertions than the approximately 700-donor mean were reportedly shown by an Asian-associated ancestry cluster in a later analysis.

The receptor was isolated from a male donor in good health and CMV-seronegative. Sequencing was carried out using PBMCs. The chain carries TRBV28 and TRBJ1-2; 12 bases agree with TRBD1. The CDR3 DNA reads TGTGCCCACACCGGGACAGGGGGCACCTATGGCTACACCTTC. This gives the protein CAHTGTGGTYGYTF.